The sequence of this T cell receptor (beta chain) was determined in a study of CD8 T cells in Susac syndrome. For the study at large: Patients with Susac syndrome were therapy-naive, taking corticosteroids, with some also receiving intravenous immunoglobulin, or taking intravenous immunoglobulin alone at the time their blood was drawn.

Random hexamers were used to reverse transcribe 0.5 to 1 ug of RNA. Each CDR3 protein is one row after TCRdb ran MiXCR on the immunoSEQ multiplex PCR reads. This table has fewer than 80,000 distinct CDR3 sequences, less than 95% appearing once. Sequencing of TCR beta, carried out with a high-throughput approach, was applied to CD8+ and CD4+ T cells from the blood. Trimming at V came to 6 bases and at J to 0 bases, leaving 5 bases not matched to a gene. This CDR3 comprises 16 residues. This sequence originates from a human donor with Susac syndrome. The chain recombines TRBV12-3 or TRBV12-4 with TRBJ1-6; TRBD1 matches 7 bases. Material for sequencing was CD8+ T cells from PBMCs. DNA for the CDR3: TGTGCCAGCAGCCAGACAGGGCGCTCCTATAATTCACCCCTCCACTTT. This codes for CASSQTGRSYNSPLHF.